This T cell receptor beta chain was obtained from a study of cytomegalovirus exposure and HLA in healthy donors. Separation from the roughly 690-subject first cohort characterized the approximately 120-subject validation cohort, to which the donors belonged. Study results and caveats: According to a later analysis, TCR clusters from the first cohort tended to co-occur in the roughly 110 validation repertoires. Listed as cytomegalovirus-associated were 164 TCR beta chains. Specific recognition of CMV antigens was confirmed in vitro for a few chains (all CMV-associated).

About this clone itself: Its antigen is currently unknown.

Generated by immunoSEQ multiplex PCR, the TCRdb table keeps only in-frame clones and is missing some. The data hold about 360,000 clones, with 86% observed a single time. CDR1 and CDR2 (germline): SGHRS, YFSETQ. CDR3 length: 16 residues. Trimming removed 0 bases from V and 5 bases from J, with 17 bases in between. Sequencing input: PBMCs. This clonotype originated in a woman younger than 30 in good health and CMV-seronegative. This chain connects TRBV5-1 to TRBJ1-2, with unresolved D. CDR3 sequence reads: CASSLAPGLTQYGYTF. In DNA form, the CDR3 reads TGCGCCAGCAGCTTGGCGCCGGGGTTGACCCAATATGGCTACACCTTC.